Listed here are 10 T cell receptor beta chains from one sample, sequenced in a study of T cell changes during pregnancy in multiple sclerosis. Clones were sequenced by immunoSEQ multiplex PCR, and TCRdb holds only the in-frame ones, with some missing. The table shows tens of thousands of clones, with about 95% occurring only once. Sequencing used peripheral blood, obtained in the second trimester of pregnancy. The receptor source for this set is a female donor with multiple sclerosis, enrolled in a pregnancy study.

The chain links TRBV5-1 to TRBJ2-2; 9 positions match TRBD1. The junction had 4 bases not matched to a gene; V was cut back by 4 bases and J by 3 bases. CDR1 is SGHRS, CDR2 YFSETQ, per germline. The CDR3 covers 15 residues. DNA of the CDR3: TGCGCCAGCAGCGGGAGGACAGGGGACACCGGGGAGCTGTTTTTT. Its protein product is CASSGRTGDTGELFF.

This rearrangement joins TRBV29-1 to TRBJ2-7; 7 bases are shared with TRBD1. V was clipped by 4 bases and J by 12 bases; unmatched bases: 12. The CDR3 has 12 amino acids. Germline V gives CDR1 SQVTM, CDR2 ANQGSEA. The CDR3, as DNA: TGCAGCGTTGTGGCGGATGACAGGGAGTCGTACTTC. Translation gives CSVVADDRESYF.

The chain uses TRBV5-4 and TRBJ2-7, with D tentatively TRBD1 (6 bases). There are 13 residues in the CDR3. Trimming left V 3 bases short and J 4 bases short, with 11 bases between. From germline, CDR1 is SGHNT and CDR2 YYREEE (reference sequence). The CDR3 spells CASSSRDTYEQYF. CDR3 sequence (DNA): TGTGCCAGCAGCTCCCGGGACACTTACGAGCAGTACTTC.

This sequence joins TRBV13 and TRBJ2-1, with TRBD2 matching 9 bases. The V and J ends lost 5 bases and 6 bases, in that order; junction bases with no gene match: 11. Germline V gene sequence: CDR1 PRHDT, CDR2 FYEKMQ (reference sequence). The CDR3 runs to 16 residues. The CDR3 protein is CASSRRGAGGPNEQFF. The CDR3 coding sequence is TGTGCCAGCAGCCGCAGGGGGGCGGGAGGGCCCAATGAGCAGTTCTTC.

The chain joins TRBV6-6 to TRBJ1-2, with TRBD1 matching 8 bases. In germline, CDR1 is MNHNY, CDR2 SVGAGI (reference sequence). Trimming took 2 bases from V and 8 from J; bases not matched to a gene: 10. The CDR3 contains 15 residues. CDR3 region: CASSYTGQADEGYTF. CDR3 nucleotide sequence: TGTGCCAGCAGTTACACGGGACAGGCGGACGAGGGCTACACCTTC.

The CDR3 region is CASSQVMGNRGKSDTQYF. CDR3 in DNA: TGCGCCAGCAGCCAAGTCATGGGGAATCGCGGGAAATCAGATACGCAGTATTTT. The V call is TRBV4-1, the J call TRBJ2-3; a weak D match, TRBD2 (6 bases). The CDR3 consists of 18 residues. Germline assignment: CDR1 MGHRA and CDR2 YSYEKL. Deletions cut 1 base from V and 4 bases from J, with 21 bases between.

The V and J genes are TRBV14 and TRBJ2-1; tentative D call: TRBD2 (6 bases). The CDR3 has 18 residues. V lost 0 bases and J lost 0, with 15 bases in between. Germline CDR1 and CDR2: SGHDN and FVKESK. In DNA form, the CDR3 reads TGTGCCAGCAGCCAAGATCCCATAGCGGTACGCTCCTACAATGAGCAGTTCTTC. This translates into CASSQDPIAVRSYNEQFF. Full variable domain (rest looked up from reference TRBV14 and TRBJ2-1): EAGVTQFPSHSVIEKGQTVTLRCDPISGHDNLYWYRRVMGKEIKFLLHFVKESKQDESGMPNNRFLAERTGGTYSTLKVQPAELEDSGVYFCASSQDPIAVRSYNEQFFGPGTRLTVL.

The CDR3 region is CASQGRGAGQPQHF. The CDR3 DNA reads as TGCGCCAGCCAGGGGAGGGGCGCAGGGCAGCCCCAGCATTTT. The V call is TRBV23-1, the J call TRBJ1-5, with a weak D call TRBD1 (6 bases). TRBV23-1 is identified as an open reading frame with a role that is uncertain. V dropped 8 bases and J dropped 7 bases, with 18 bases sitting between them. CDR3 length: 14 residues.

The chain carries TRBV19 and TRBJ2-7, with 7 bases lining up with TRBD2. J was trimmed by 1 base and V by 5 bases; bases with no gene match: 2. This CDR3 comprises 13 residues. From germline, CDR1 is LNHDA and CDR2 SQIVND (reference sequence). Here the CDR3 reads CASSPGGSYEQYF. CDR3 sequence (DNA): TGTGCCAGTAGTCCGGGGGGATCCTACGAGCAGTACTTC.

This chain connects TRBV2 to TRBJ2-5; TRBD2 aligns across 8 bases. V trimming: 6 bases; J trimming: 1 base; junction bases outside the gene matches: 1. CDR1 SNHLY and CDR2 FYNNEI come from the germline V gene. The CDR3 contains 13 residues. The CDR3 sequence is CASSTSGQETQYF. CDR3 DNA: TGTGCCAGCAGCACTAGCGGCCAAGAGACCCAGTACTTC.